A selection of T cell receptor beta chains follows, all from one sample in a study of OX40 agonist ivuxolimab in advanced cancers. Produced via immunoSEQ multiplex PCR; TCRdb's table is partial and in-frame only. Seen here are tens of thousands of clones, roughly 85% observed once, and the top ten hold 2.5% to 3.5%. Sequenced material: CD4+ or CD8+ T cells sorted from blood, taken in a trial of the OX40 agonist ivuxolimab. These receptors were obtained from an adult with an advanced solid tumor such as melanoma, head and neck, liver or kidney cancer. CDR3s include the opening cysteine and the closing phenylalanine or tryptophan. Each record gives: D gene, J gene, V gene, CDR3 DNA, CDR3 protein. D genes are given only for firm matches.

D: -; J: TRBJ1-6; V: TRBV5-5; DNA: TGTGCCAGCAGCTCGGGACAATATAATTCACCCCTCCACTTT; CDR3: CASSSGQYNSPLHF
D: -; J: TRBJ1-2; V: TRBV5-1; DNA: TGCGCCAGCGGCGTAGAATATCCGGGCTATGGCTACACCTTC; CDR3: CASGVEYPGYGYTF
D: -; J: TRBJ2-7; V: TRBV27; DNA: TGTGCCAGCAGTTCCCCGTGGCGGGGGCTCTACGAGCAGTACTTC; CDR3: CASSSPWRGLYEQYF
D: TRBD1; J: TRBJ1-2; V: TRBV19; DNA: TGTGCCAGTAGTCTAGACAGGGCGGCGGGCTACACCTTC; CDR3: CASSLDRAAGYTF
D: -; J: TRBJ1-3; V: TRBV5-6; DNA: TGTGCCAGCAGCTTGGGGGGGAAAGGAAACACCATATATTTT; CDR3: CASSLGGKGNTIYF
D: -; J: TRBJ1-5; V: TRBV30; DNA: TGTGCCTGGAGTGGCACAGGGATTGGGAGCAATCAGCCCCAGCATTTT; CDR3: CAWSGTGIGSNQPQHF
D: TRBD2; J: TRBJ2-4; V: TRBV6-1; DNA: TGTGCCAGCAGTGAAGCGCTTCTGGGACTAGCGGGAAAAAACATTCAGTACTTC; CDR3: CASSEALLGLAGKNIQYF
D: -; J: TRBJ1-1; V: TRBV6-1; DNA: TGTGCCAGCGGGTTATCTTACACTGAAGCTTTCTTT; CDR3: CASGLSYTEAFF
D: TRBD1; J: TRBJ2-7; V: TRBV5-1; DNA: TGCGCCAGCAGCTTGAAACCGGGACAGGGGGCATTAGATACCTACGAGCAGTACTTC; CDR3: CASSLKPGQGALDTYEQYF
D: TRBD2; J: TRBJ2-1; V: TRBV7-2; DNA: TGTGCCAGCAGCCCGCAGTCCAGCGGGAGGGGCAATGAGCAGTTCTTC; CDR3: CASSPQSSGRGNEQFF
D: -; J: TRBJ2-1; V: TRBV7-7; DNA: TGTGCTAGCAGCCCGCGAAGCCTAGCCGCAAGCTCCTACAATGAGCAGTTCTTC; CDR3: CASSPRSLAASSYNEQFF
D: -; J: TRBJ1-2; V: TRBV7-3; DNA: TGTGCCAGCAGCTTAGGGGCAGGGGACGTTGGCTACACCTTC; CDR3: CASSLGAGDVGYTF
D: -; J: TRBJ2-7; V: TRBV5-6; DNA: TGTGCCAGCAGCTCCCTCTCGGGGGCCGGCTCCTACGAGCAGTACTTC; CDR3: CASSSLSGAGSYEQYF
D: TRBD2; J: TRBJ2-1; V: TRBV5-1; DNA: TGCGCCAGCAGCTTGGGCGGGACTAGCGGGATGGTAAATGAGCAGTTCTTC; CDR3: CASSLGGTSGMVNEQFF
D: -; J: TRBJ2-5; V: TRBV7-2; DNA: TGTGCCAGCAGCTTATCTTGGGGGGAAGAGACCCAGTACTTC; CDR3: CASSLSWGEETQYF
D: -; J: TRBJ2-2; V: TRBV27; DNA: TGTGCCAGCTGTAGATACGGGGCGACCGGGGAGCTGTTTTTT; CDR3: CASCRYGATGELFF
D: -; J: TRBJ1-1; V: TRBV21-1; DNA: TGTGCCAGCAAAATCCAGGGAGAGGGGACTGAAGCTTTCTTT; CDR3: CASKIQGEGTEAFF